A single sample gave rise to the 21 T cell receptor beta chains below, sequenced in a study of response to subunit inactivated influenza vaccine. TCRdb re-analysed the RT-PCR reads in MiXCR, keeping a single row per CDR3 protein. Here the sample spans 150,000 or so distinct CDR3 sequences, approximately 10% being singletons. Sequences were derived from non-naive T cells sorted from PBMCs, sampled about 6 weeks after vaccination. The receptors shown here come from a man over 45 who received an inactivated influenza vaccine.

V is TRBV7-9 and J is TRBJ1-6, with D maybe TRBD1 (5 bases). The CDR3 sequence is 17 residues long. The germline V and J ends were trimmed by 5 bases and 8 bases, with 22 bases remaining between them. Germline assignment: CDR1 SEHNR and CDR2 FQNEAQ (reference sequence). CDR3: CASSPYRFRDADSPLHF. The CDR3 DNA reads as TGTGCCAGCAGCCCATATAGATTCAGGGACGCCGATTCACCCCTCCACTTT.

Ten or more counts support this clonotype. One end of the junction varies from germline; a read error may be responsible. V is TRBV6-2 or TRBV6-3 and J is TRBJ1-5, with D maybe TRBD1 (6 bases). The CDR3 contains 14 residues. From germline, CDR1 is MNHEY and CDR2 SVGEGT. This CDR3 reads CASSSLGGKQPQHF. CDR3 nucleotide sequence: TGTGCCAGCAGTTCCTTGGGGGGCAAGCAGCCCCAGCATTTT.

This chain connects TRBV5-1 to TRBJ1-1, with D uncertain. Trimming removed 1 base from V and 4 bases from J, with 8 bases in between. Germline CDR1 is SGHRS and CDR2 is YFSETQ. The CDR3 is made up of 13 amino acids. The CDR3 is CASSLIEGTEAFF. The CDR3 DNA reads TGCGCCAGCAGCTTGATCGAGGGCACTGAAGCTTTCTTT.

This clonotype has only a few counts. The chain is built from TRBV4-3 and TRBJ1-2; D is unresolved. The V end was cut by 1 base, the J end by 8 bases, with 8 bases between. This CDR3 is built from 12 residues. In germline, CDR1 is LGHNA, CDR2 YSLEER. CDR3 coding DNA: TGCGCCAGCAGCCAAGGCCACTTAGGCTACACCTTC. The encoded protein is CASSQGHLGYTF.

This clonotype has a count of ten or more. The V call is TRBV20-1, the J call TRBJ2-3, with 10 bases lining up with TRBD2. There are 13 residues in the CDR3. Germline CDR1 reads DFQATT; CDR2 reads SNEGSKA (reference sequence). V gave up 3 bases and J gave up 9 bases; unmatched junction bases: 6. DNA of the CDR3: TGCAGTGCTAGTAGGGCTAGCGGGGGAACGCAGTATTTT. Its translation is CSASRASGGTQYF.

This clonotype was seen a few times. The chain recombines TRBV5-6 with TRBJ2-5; 7 nucleotides align to TRBD2. The V segment lost 5 bases and the J segment 3 bases; nucleotides outside the gene matches: 7. CDR3 length equals 14 residues. In germline, CDR1 is SGHDT, CDR2 YYEEEE. The CDR3 sequence: CASSMSGTKETQYF. CDR3 in DNA: TGTGCCAGCAGTATGAGCGGGACCAAAGAGACCCAGTACTTC.

This clonotype was seen more than once but under ten times. The chain carries TRBV11-2 and TRBJ2-2, with 7 bases lining up with TRBD1. The germline V gene encodes CDR1 SGHAT and CDR2 FQNNGV. The CDR3 runs 18 residues. Trimming took 5 bases from V and 0 from J; bases not matched to a gene: 12. The CDR3 region is CASSPRRSGTANTGELFF. In nucleotides, the CDR3 is TGTGCCAGCAGCCCCCGAAGATCGGGGACAGCGAACACCGGGGAGCTGTTTTTT.

This clonotype showed up just a few times. The V call is TRBV5-1, the J call TRBJ2-3; 11 bases agree with TRBD2. The J segment lost 1 base and the V segment lost 4 bases, leaving 11 bases of the junction unmatched. The CDR3 length is 18 residues. Germline V CDR1 and CDR2: SGHRS, YFSETQ. CDR3 bases: TGCGCCAGCAGCCCGGGGCTAGCGGGGGGTTCTCGCACAGATACGCAGTATTTT. It is translated as CASSPGLAGGSRTDTQYF.

The chain is built from TRBV20-1 and TRBJ2-3; 7 nucleotides align to TRBD2. The junction had 9 bases not matched to a gene; V was cut back by 5 bases and J by 4 bases. Per the germline V gene, CDR1 is DFQATT and CDR2 is SNEGSKA (reference sequence). CDR3 length equals 14 residues. CDR3 region: CSAGGAGVADTQYF. CDR3 coding DNA: TGCAGTGCTGGTGGGGCGGGAGTCGCAGATACGCAGTATTTT.

This clonotype was picked up a small number of times. CDR3 nucleotide sequence: TGCGCCAGCAGCAACGGACTAGCACTCCCTTACAATGAGCAGTTCTTC. This translates into CASSNGLALPYNEQFF. The V gene is TRBV5-1, the J gene TRBJ2-1, with 8 bases that match TRBD2. Per the germline V gene, CDR1 is SGHRS and CDR2 is YFSETQ. Trimming at V came to 4 bases and at J to 4 bases, leaving 10 bases not matched to a gene. The CDR3 contains 16 residues.

There are a few counts of this clonotype. This chain links TRBV4-2 with TRBJ1-5; 8 bases map to TRBD1. V lost 1 base and J lost 1; bases outside the gene matches: 3. CDR1 is LGHNA and CDR2 is YNFKEQ in the germline V gene. The CDR3 sequence is 16 residues long. CDR3 sequence reads: CASSQGTGNSNQPQHF. The CDR3 nucleotides are TGTGCCAGCAGCCAAGGGACAGGGAACAGCAATCAGCCCCAGCATTTT.

This clonotype was seen ten or more times. The chain joins TRBV6-1 to TRBJ1-1; TRBD1 is a possible D gene (5 bases). In germline, CDR1 is MNHNS, CDR2 SASEGT. This CDR3 contains 18 residues. The V end lost 5 bases, the J end lost 3 bases, and 25 bases lay between the germline ends. The CDR3 reads CASSRATGAHAGHTEAFF. The CDR3 DNA is TGTGCCAGCAGTAGAGCCACCGGGGCCCACGCGGGGCACACTGAAGCTTTCTTT.

This chain uses TRBV3-1 with TRBJ1-1; perhaps TRBD1 as D (5 bases). Germline V lookup: CDR1 LGHDT, CDR2 YNNKEL (reference sequence). V gave up 4 bases and J gave up 4 bases, with 16 bases separating them. The CDR3 runs to 15 residues. The CDR3 here is CASSPTRGVTTEAFF. Here the CDR3 DNA reads TGTGCCAGCAGCCCTACCCGGGGGGTAACCACTGAAGCTTTCTTT.

This clonotype was observed a handful of times. This chain links TRBV18 with TRBJ1-2; D is unclear. Trimming pared 8 bases from V and 6 bases from J, leaving 19 bases between. Germline V gives CDR1 KGHSH, CDR2 LQKENI. The CDR3 is 14 residues long. The CDR3 bases are TGTGCCAGCCAGGAGGGTCGCCAGAGCCATGGCTACACCTTC. It specifies CASQEGRQSHGYTF. Looking up the rest from reference TRBV18 and TRBJ1-2 gives the full variable domain: NAGVMQNPRHLVRRRGQEARLRCSPMKGHSHVYWYRQLPEEGLKFMVYLQKENIIDESGMPKERFSAEFPKEGPSILRIQQVVRGDSAAYFCASQEGRQSHGYTFGSGTRLTVV.

This clonotype has only a few counts. This chain connects TRBV24-1 to TRBJ1-4, with a possible D match to TRBD1 (5 bases). CDR1 is KGHDR, CDR2 SFDVKD, per germline. CDR3 length: 15 amino acids. Trimming cost V 4 bases and J 5 bases, with 13 bases left between them. This CDR3 reads CATSERGAGNEKLFF. DNA of the CDR3: TGTGCCACCAGTGAACGAGGGGCGGGGAATGAAAAACTGTTTTTT.

V gene TRBV29-1 combines with J gene TRBJ2-1; possibly TRBD2 for D (6 bases). Trimming removed 7 bases from V and 7 bases from J, with 17 bases in between. The germline V gene encodes CDR1 SQVTM and CDR2 ANQGSEA. The CDR3 runs 13 residues. The CDR3 region has the DNA TGCAGCGGGAGGGTGGCGTTCGGGAATGAGCAGTTCTTC. This translates into CSGRVAFGNEQFF.

Many counts were recorded for this clonotype. The J gene is TRBJ1-4, the V gene TRBV7-2; TRBD1 matches 9 bases. The CDR3 runs 14 residues. The germline CDR1 and CDR2 sequences are SGHTA and FQGNSA. J was trimmed by 8 bases and V by 4 bases; bases with no gene match: 5. CDR3 residues: CASSSRTGDEKLFF. The CDR3 DNA reads TGTGCCAGCAGCTCCAGGACAGGGGACGAAAAACTGTTTTTT.

The V call is TRBV20-1, the J call TRBJ1-5; 9 bases align to TRBD1. Germline CDR1 reads DFQATT; CDR2 reads SNEGSKA (reference sequence). The CDR3 has 15 residues. Germline trimming cut 6 bases from V and 4 bases from J; bases unmatched to any gene: 10. CDR3 region: CSAQTGGIWNQPQHF. In nucleotides, the CDR3 is TGCAGTGCCCAGACAGGGGGGATATGGAATCAGCCCCAGCATTTT.

The chain recombines TRBV29-1 with TRBJ2-1; 12 bases map to TRBD2. The CDR3 has 15 residues. Germline assignment: CDR1 SQVTM and CDR2 ANQGSEA. V lost 4 bases to trimming and J lost 9 bases; unmatched junction nucleotides: 10. In nucleotides, the CDR3 is TGCAGCGTTGTAGGACTAGCGGGACGGCGAGGTGAGCAGTTCTTC. It codes for CSVVGLAGRRGEQFF.

This clonotype has more than one count but fewer than ten. V is TRBV29-1 and J is TRBJ1-3; D gene unclear. V lost 5 bases and J lost 11, with 13 bases in between. The CDR3 extends over 11 amino acids. The germline gives CDR1 SQVTM, CDR2 ANQGSEA. The CDR3 protein is CSVYTTGAIYF. The CDR3, as DNA: TGCAGCGTTTACACGACCGGGGCCATATATTTT.

This chain joins TRBV7-2 and TRBJ2-7; 7 nucleotides line up with TRBD2. The CDR3 is 13 amino acids. V trimming: 5 bases; J trimming: 3 bases; junction bases outside the gene matches: 4. Germline V CDR1 and CDR2: SGHTA, FQGNSA. The CDR3 spells CASSRDYLYEQYF. In DNA, the CDR3 is TGTGCCAGCAGCCGGGACTACCTCTACGAGCAGTACTTC.